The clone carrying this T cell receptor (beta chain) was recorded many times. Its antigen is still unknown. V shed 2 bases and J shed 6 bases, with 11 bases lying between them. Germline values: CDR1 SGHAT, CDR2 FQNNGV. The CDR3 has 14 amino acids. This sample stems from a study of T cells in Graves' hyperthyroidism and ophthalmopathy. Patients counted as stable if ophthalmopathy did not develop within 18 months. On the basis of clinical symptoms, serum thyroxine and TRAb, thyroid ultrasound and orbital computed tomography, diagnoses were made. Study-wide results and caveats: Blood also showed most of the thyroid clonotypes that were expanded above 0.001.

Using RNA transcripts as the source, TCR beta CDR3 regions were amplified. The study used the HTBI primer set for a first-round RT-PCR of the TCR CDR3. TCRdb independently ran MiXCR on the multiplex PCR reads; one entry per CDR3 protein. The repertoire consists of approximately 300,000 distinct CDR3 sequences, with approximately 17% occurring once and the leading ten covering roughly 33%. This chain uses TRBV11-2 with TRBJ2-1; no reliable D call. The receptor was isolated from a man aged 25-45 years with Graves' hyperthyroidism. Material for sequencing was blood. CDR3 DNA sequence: TGTGCCAGCAGCTTACGACCGGGTAGCAATGAGCAGTTCTTC. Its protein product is CASSLRPGSNEQFF. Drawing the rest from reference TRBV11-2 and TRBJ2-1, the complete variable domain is EAGVAQSPRYKIIEKRQSVAFWCNPISGHATLYWYQQILGQGPKLLIQFQNNGVVDDSQLPKDRFSAERLKGVDSTLKIQPAKLEDSAVYLCASSLRPGSNEQFFGPGTRLTVL.